The 6 T cell receptor beta chains reported below all come from one sample, sequenced in a study of T cell responses to AZD1222 COVID-19 vaccine. The method was immunoSEQ multiplex PCR; TCRdb's version includes in-frame clones alone and lacks a portion of them. The repertoire holds approximately 100,000 clones, with roughly 89% as singletons. Sample: peripheral blood, taken on day 0 of AZD1222 vaccination. The receptors were sampled from an adult in good health.

This clone was seen only once. The chain carries TRBV11-1 and TRBJ2-3; 7 nucleotides align to TRBD2. This CDR3 has 14 amino acids. CDR1 and CDR2 from the germline V gene are SGHAT and FQDESV (reference sequence). Unmatched junction bases numbered 9, after V lost 5 bases and J lost 7 bases. CDR3 residues: CASSIGGSANTQYF. CDR3 DNA: TGTGCCAGCAGCATAGGCGGGAGTGCGAATACGCAGTATTTT.

J is TRBJ1-6 and V is TRBV27, with TRBD1 matching 7 bases. Per the germline V gene, CDR1 is MNHEY and CDR2 is SMNVEV (reference sequence). V lost 1 base and J lost 9; bases outside the gene matches: 30. The CDR3 is made up of 23 amino acids. The CDR3 reads CASSLLTGTGTGERADWISPLHF. The CDR3 DNA is TGTGCCAGCAGTTTATTGACGGGCACTGGCACAGGGGAAAGGGCCGATTGGATTTCACCCCTCCACTTT.

The rearrangement uses TRBV4-3 and TRBJ2-7; D might be TRBD1 or TRBD2, each matching 5 bases. V lost 1 base, J lost 6 bases, and 13 bases lay in between. Germline lookup yields CDR1 LGHNA and CDR2 YSLEER. The CDR3 spans 14 residues. CDR3 DNA sequence: TGCGCCAGCAGCCAAGGTGGTGGGGGAGTCGAGCAGTACTTC. Its protein is CASSQGGGGVEQYF.

The rearrangement uses TRBV29-1 and TRBJ2-1; 9 bases line up with TRBD2. From germline, CDR1 is SQVTM and CDR2 ANQGSEA. The CDR3 totals 12 residues. V trimming: 3 bases; J trimming: 9 bases; junction bases outside the gene matches: 3. The CDR3: CSVEGLATEQFF. CDR3 in DNA: TGCAGCGTTGAGGGACTAGCTACTGAGCAGTTCTTC.

The rearrangement joins TRBV19 to TRBJ1-5, with TRBD1 as a possible D gene (6 bases). The ends were cut back, 5 bases at V and 4 bases at J, with 12 bases in the middle. This CDR3 has 14 amino acids. Germline V gene lookup returns CDR1 LNHDA and CDR2 SQIVND (reference sequence). The CDR3 here is CASSLSGANQPQHF. Here the CDR3 DNA reads TGTGCCAGTAGTTTGTCAGGGGCGAATCAGCCCCAGCATTTT. Variable domain in full (rest from reference TRBV19 and TRBJ1-5): DGGITQSPKYLFRKEGQNVTLSCEQNLNHDAMYWYRQDPGQGLRLIYYSQIVNDFQKGDIAEGYSVSREKKESFPLTVTSAQKNPTAFYLCASSLSGANQPQHFGDGTRLSIL.

The chain links TRBV27 to TRBJ2-3; D is undetermined. In germline, CDR1 is MNHEY, CDR2 SMNVEV (reference sequence). The CDR3 loop spans 13 amino acids. V shed 4 bases and J shed 7 bases, with 12 bases lying between them. CDR3 bases: TGTGCCAGCAGTTCCCCACCACACCATACGCAGTATTTT. This codes for CASSSPPHHTQYF.